The 11 T cell receptor beta chains below come from one sample, sequenced in a study of T cell changes during pregnancy in multiple sclerosis (dated by TCRdb to the late 2010s). The library relied on the immunoSEQ multiplex PCR assay. TCRdb's version of the immuneACCESS table is confined to in-frame rearrangements and falls short of the full clone set. An unresolved V gene accounts for under half of the shortfall where checked; the remainder is of unknown origin. This sample is represented by about 67,000 clones; approximately 89% of them were singletons. The top ten constitute roughly 1.4% of the sample. Sequencing used peripheral blood, obtained in the second trimester of pregnancy. Receptors were obtained from a female donor with multiple sclerosis, enrolled in a pregnancy study.

The V call is TRBV4-3, the J call TRBJ1-3; D call uncertain. This CDR3 is 17 amino acids long. Germline loops: CDR1 LGHNA, CDR2 YSLEER. V was trimmed by 1 base and J by 0 bases, leaving 13 bases between them. The DNA of the CDR3 is TGCGCCAGCAGCCAAGTTGGAGACCCCGACTCTGGAAACACCATATATTTT. It codes for CASSQVGDPDSGNTIYF.

This chain joins TRBV2 and TRBJ1-1; 9 positions agree with TRBD1. Germline V gene data show CDR1 as SNHLY and CDR2 as FYNNEI. The CDR3 covers 15 residues. The CDR3 nucleotides read TGTGCTACAACTTGGGACAGGGCGGGAAACACTGAAGCTTTCTTT. Protein: CATTWDRAGNTEAFF.

The V gene is TRBV7-2, the J gene TRBJ1-5, with 7 nucleotides matching TRBD1. The J segment lost 3 bases and the V segment lost 4 bases, leaving 6 bases of the junction unmatched. Per the germline V gene, CDR1 is SGHTA and CDR2 is FQGNSA. The length of the CDR3 is 15 residues. The CDR3 region is CASSSSGGLNQPQHF. The CDR3 coding sequence is TGTGCCAGCAGCTCCTCAGGGGGACTCAATCAGCCCCAGCATTTT.

The chain uses TRBV7-3 and TRBJ2-6, with 7 bases lining up with TRBD2. The trim removed 3 bases at V and 3 bases at J, leaving 11 bases unmatched. CDR1 and CDR2 from the germline V gene are SGHTA and FQGTGA. There are 18 residues in the CDR3. The CDR3 DNA reads TGTGCCAGCAGCTTCCGAACGGGGGGACTTGGTGGGGCCAACGTCCTGACTTTC. Protein product: CASSFRTGGLGGANVLTF. Filled out from reference TRBV7-3 and TRBJ2-6, the complete variable domain reads GAGVSQTPSNKVTEKGKYVELRCDPISGHTALYWYRQSLGQGPEFLIYFQGTGAADDSGLPNDRFFAVRPEGSVSTLKIQRTERGDSAVYLCASSFRTGGLGGANVLTFGAGSRLTVL.

The chain recombines TRBV25-1 with TRBJ2-2; D gene unclear. V lost 4 bases to trimming and J lost 7 bases, with 4 bases between them. From germline, CDR1 is MGHDK and CDR2 SYGVNS. This CDR3 contains 11 residues. The CDR3 coding sequence is TGTGCCAGCAGTGTAGTCGGGGAGCTGTTTTTT. Protein sequence: CASSVVGELFF. The whole variable domain, remainder taken from reference TRBV25-1 and TRBJ2-2, is EADIYQTPRYLVIGTGKKITLECSQTMGHDKMYWYQQDPGMELHLIHYSYGVNSTEKGDLSSESTVSRIRTEHFPLTLESARPSHTSQYLCASSVVGELFFGEGSRLTVL.

The V and J genes are TRBV12-2 and TRBJ1-2. TRBV12-2 is a listed pseudogene. The CDR3 is 14 residues long. This CDR3 reads CASRLAFGVCGYTF. The CDR3 coding sequence is TGTGCAAGTCGCTTAGCGTTCGGGGTCTGTGGCTACACCTTC.

This clone has only one observation. The CDR3 here is CASSSSRSLEQYF. In nucleotides, the CDR3 is TGTGCCAGCAGTTCCAGCAGGTCCCTCGAGCAGTACTTC. J is TRBJ2-7 and V is TRBV5-6; D unresolved. Germline V gene sequence: CDR1 SGHDT, CDR2 YYEEEE. V gave up 5 bases and J gave up 6 bases, with 15 bases separating them. The length of the CDR3 is 13 residues.

Only one count was recorded for this clone. The chain recombines TRBV19 with TRBJ1-5; D ambiguous. V dropped 7 bases and J dropped 2 bases, with 15 bases sitting between them. This CDR3 has 15 residues. The V gene's germline CDR1 is LNHDA and CDR2 SQIVND (reference sequence). CDR3 sequence (DNA): TGTGCCAGTACCTCGATGTTGGAGGGCAATCAGCCCCAGCATTTT. Its protein is CASTSMLEGNQPQHF.

This clone occurred a few times. J is TRBJ2-1 and V is TRBV5-1; 10 bases agree with TRBD2. V dropped 0 bases and J dropped 8; count of bases not matched to a gene: 2. This CDR3 contains 14 residues. Germline V lookup: CDR1 SGHRS, CDR2 YFSETQ. The CDR3 here is CASSLASGRDEQFF. The CDR3 nucleotides read TGCGCCAGCAGCTTGGCAAGCGGGAGGGATGAGCAGTTCTTC.

The genes are TRBV7-9 and TRBJ2-2; the D gene is possibly TRBD1 (6 bases). The CDR3 extends over 16 amino acids. V lost 1 base to trimming and J lost 5 bases, with 14 bases between them. Germline CDR1 SEHNR, CDR2 FQNEAQ (reference sequence). The CDR3 reads CASSLGGPGATGELFF. As DNA, the CDR3 is TGTGCCAGCAGCTTAGGAGGCCCAGGGGCTACCGGGGAGCTGTTTTTT.

The chain joins TRBV15 to TRBJ1-1; 8 bases line up with TRBD1. Germline loops: CDR1 LNHNV, CDR2 YYDKDF (reference sequence). This CDR3 has 19 amino acids. The junction had 17 bases not matched to a gene; V was cut back by 0 bases and J by 5 bases. The CDR3 DNA is TGTGCCACCAGCAGAGAATCCCCAGGGGGCAGTTTTTTGGGTACTGAAGCTTTCTTT. Its translation: CATSRESPGGSFLGTEAFF.